Listed below are T cell receptor beta chains from one sample, sequenced in a study of OX40 agonist ivuxolimab in advanced cancers. The data were produced by immunoSEQ multiplex PCR, yet TCRdb's version contains in-frame clones alone and is incomplete. The table lists 3,100 or so clones, just over 75% of them singletons, with about 40% in the top ten. The starting material was CD4+ or CD8+ T cells sorted from blood, obtained in a trial of the OX40 agonist ivuxolimab. Receptors were obtained from an adult with an advanced solid tumor such as melanoma, head and neck, liver or kidney cancer. CDR3s include the opening cysteine and the closing phenylalanine or tryptophan. Fields, in order: J gene, D gene, V gene, clone size, CDR3 protein, CDR3 DNA. D genes are given only for firm matches. A clone size is listed for some rows: how often the clone was seen (once, few, many), or a class if it is expanded.

j_call: TRBJ2-7
d_call: NA
v_call: TRBV19
clone_size: few
cdr3_aa: CASSQSNGPTYEQYF
cdr3_nt: TGTGCCAGTAGTCAATCGAACGGTCCTACCTACGAGCAGTACTTC

j_call: TRBJ1-1
d_call: NA
v_call: TRBV18
clone_size: NA
cdr3_aa: CASSPPGGRDTEAFF
cdr3_nt: TGTGCCAGCTCACCACCGGGGGGCAGGGACACTGAAGCTTTCTTT

j_call: TRBJ1-6
d_call: NA
v_call: TRBV7-9
clone_size: NA
cdr3_aa: CASSLGGRASDF
cdr3_nt: TGTGCCAGCAGCTTGGGTGGCAGGGCATCCGACTTT

j_call: TRBJ2-3
d_call: TRBD2
v_call: TRBV13
clone_size: NA
cdr3_aa: CASSLVAGGPAQYF
cdr3_nt: TGTGCCAGCAGCTTAGTTGCGGGGGGGCCTGCGCAGTATTTT

j_call: TRBJ1-1
d_call: NA
v_call: TRBV7-9
clone_size: NA
cdr3_aa: CASSLIMGVTEAFF
cdr3_nt: TGTGCCAGCAGCTTAATTATGGGGGTCACTGAAGCTTTCTTT

j_call: TRBJ2-3
d_call: TRBD1
v_call: TRBV7-2
clone_size: once
cdr3_aa: CASSLDRTGGTDTQYF
cdr3_nt: TGTGCCAGCAGCCTCGACCGGACAGGGGGCACAGATACGCAGTATTTT

j_call: TRBJ2-1
d_call: TRBD2
v_call: TRBV19
clone_size: NA
cdr3_aa: CASSGTSGVDAYNEQFF
cdr3_nt: TGTGCCAGTAGCGGGACTAGCGGGGTGGATGCTTACAATGAGCAGTTCTTC

j_call: TRBJ2-5
d_call: TRBD2
v_call: TRBV19
clone_size: NA
cdr3_aa: CASSIDWGLAVGTQYF
cdr3_nt: TGTGCCAGTAGTATAGATTGGGGACTAGCGGTAGGGACCCAGTACTTC

j_call: TRBJ2-7
d_call: NA
v_call: TRBV18
clone_size: NA
cdr3_aa: CASSPSDEQYF
cdr3_nt: TGTGCCAGCTCTCCAAGTGACGAGCAGTACTTC

j_call: TRBJ2-3
d_call: TRBD2
v_call: TRBV4-1
clone_size: NA
cdr3_aa: CASSQSARLASGTDTQYF
cdr3_nt: TGCGCCAGCAGCCAAAGCGCCAGACTAGCAAGCGGCACAGATACGCAGTATTTT

j_call: TRBJ1-3
d_call: NA
v_call: TRBV21-1
clone_size: NA
cdr3_aa: CASSRFRDSGNTIYF
cdr3_nt: TGTGCCAGCAGCAGATTCCGGGACTCTGGAAACACCATATATTTT

j_call: TRBJ1-4
d_call: NA
v_call: TRBV19
clone_size: NA
cdr3_aa: CASTGPTGQVEKLFF
cdr3_nt: TGTGCCAGTACAGGGCCAACAGGGCAGGTTGAAAAACTGTTTTTT

j_call: TRBJ1-1
d_call: NA
v_call: TRBV7-9
clone_size: NA
cdr3_aa: CASSSDREAFF
cdr3_nt: TGTGCCAGCAGCTCCGACAGAGAAGCTTTCTTT

j_call: TRBJ2-7
d_call: NA
v_call: TRBV15
clone_size: NA
cdr3_aa: CATSRGDGFYEQYF
cdr3_nt: TGTGCCACCAGCAGGGGGGACGGATTCTACGAGCAGTACTTC

j_call: TRBJ1-4
d_call: TRBD1
v_call: TRBV27
clone_size: once
cdr3_aa: CASSPPGLRGTGGNEKLFF
cdr3_nt: TGTGCCAGCAGTCCTCCGGGCCTACGTGGGACAGGGGGAAATGAAAAACTGTTTTTT

j_call: TRBJ2-1
d_call: NA
v_call: TRBV7-8
clone_size: NA
cdr3_aa: CASSLEGGSYNEQFF
cdr3_nt: TGTGCCAGCAGCTTAGAAGGGGGCTCCTACAATGAGCAGTTCTTC

j_call: TRBJ2-1
d_call: TRBD2
v_call: TRBV27
clone_size: NA
cdr3_aa: CASSLQPWTSGRTDNEQFF
cdr3_nt: TGTGCCAGCAGTCTACAACCCTGGACTAGCGGGAGAACGGACAATGAGCAGTTCTTC

j_call: TRBJ1-1
d_call: NA
v_call: TRBV6-6
clone_size: NA
cdr3_aa: CASSYYGTEAFF
cdr3_nt: TGTGCCAGCAGTTACTATGGGACTGAAGCTTTCTTT

j_call: TRBJ2-1
d_call: TRBD2
v_call: TRBV29-1
clone_size: few
cdr3_aa: CSVVGLAGVRGWNEQFF
cdr3_nt: TGCAGCGTTGTAGGACTAGCGGGAGTAAGGGGATGGAATGAGCAGTTCTTC

j_call: TRBJ2-2
d_call: NA
v_call: TRBV29-1
clone_size: NA
cdr3_aa: CSVSPGSGELFF
cdr3_nt: TGCAGCGTTTCCCCGGGGTCCGGGGAGCTGTTTTTT

j_call: TRBJ1-1
d_call: NA
v_call: TRBV5-1
clone_size: NA
cdr3_aa: CASSPAGTPAEAFF
cdr3_nt: TGCGCCAGCAGCCCGGCGGGGACACCAGCTGAAGCTTTCTTT

j_call: TRBJ2-7
d_call: NA
v_call: TRBV11-2
clone_size: NA
cdr3_aa: CASSSGTVLEQYF
cdr3_nt: TGTGCCAGCAGCTCCGGGACTGTCCTCGAGCAGTACTTC

j_call: TRBJ1-1
d_call: NA
v_call: TRBV10-1
clone_size: NA
cdr3_aa: CASSITRGGTEAFF
cdr3_nt: TGCGCCAGCAGTATAACACGTGGGGGGACTGAAGCTTTCTTT

j_call: TRBJ1-5
d_call: TRBD1
v_call: TRBV19
clone_size: NA
cdr3_aa: CASKATGGVFSNQPQHF
cdr3_nt: TGTGCCAGTAAAGCGACAGGGGGCGTTTTCAGCAATCAGCCCCAGCATTTT